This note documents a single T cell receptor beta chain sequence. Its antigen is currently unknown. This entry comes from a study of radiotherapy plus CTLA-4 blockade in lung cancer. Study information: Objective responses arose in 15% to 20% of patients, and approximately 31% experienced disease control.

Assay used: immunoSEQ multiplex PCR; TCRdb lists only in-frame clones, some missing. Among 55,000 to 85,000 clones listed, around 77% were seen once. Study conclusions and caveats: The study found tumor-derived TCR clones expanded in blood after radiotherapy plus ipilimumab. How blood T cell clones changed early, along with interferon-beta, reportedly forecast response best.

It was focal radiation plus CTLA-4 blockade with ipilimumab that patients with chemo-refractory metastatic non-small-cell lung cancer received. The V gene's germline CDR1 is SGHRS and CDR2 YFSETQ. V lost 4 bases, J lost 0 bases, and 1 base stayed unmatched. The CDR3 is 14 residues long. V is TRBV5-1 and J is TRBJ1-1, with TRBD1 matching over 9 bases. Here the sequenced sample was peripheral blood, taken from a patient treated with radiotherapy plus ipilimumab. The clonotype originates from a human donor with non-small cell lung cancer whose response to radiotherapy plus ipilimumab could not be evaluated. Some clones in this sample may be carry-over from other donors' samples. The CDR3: CASSDRGLNTEAFF. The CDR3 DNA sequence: TGCGCCAGCAGCGACAGGGGGTTGAACACTGAAGCTTTCTTT. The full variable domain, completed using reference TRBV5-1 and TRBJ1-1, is KAGVTQTPRYLIKTRGQQVTLSCSPISGHRSVSWYQQTPGQGLQFLFEYFSETQRNKGNFPGRFSGRQFSNSRSEMNVSTLELGDSALYLCASSDRGLNTEAFFGQGTRLTVV.